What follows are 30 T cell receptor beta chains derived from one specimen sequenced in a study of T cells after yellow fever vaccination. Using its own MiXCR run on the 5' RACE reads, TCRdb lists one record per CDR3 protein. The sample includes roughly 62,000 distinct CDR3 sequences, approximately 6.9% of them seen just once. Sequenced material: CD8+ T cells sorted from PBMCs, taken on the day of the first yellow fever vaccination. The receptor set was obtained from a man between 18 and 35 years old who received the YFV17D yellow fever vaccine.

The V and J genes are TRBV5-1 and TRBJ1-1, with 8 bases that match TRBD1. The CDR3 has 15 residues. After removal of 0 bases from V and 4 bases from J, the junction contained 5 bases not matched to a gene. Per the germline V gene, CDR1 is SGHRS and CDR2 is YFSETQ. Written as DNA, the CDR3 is TGCGCCAGCAGCTTGGATCTGGGGACAGGCACTGAAGCTTTCTTT. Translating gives CASSLDLGTGTEAFF.

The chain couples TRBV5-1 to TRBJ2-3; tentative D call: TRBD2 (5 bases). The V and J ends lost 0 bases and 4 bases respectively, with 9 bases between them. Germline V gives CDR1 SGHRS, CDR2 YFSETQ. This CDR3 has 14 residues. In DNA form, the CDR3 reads TGCGCCAGCAGCTTGGTGGGAGACGCAGATACGCAGTATTTT. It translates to CASSLVGDADTQYF.

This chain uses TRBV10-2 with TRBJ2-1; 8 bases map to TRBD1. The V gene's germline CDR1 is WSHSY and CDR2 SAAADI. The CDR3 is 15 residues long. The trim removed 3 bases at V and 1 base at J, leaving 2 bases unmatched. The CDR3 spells CASSDGTGSYNEQFF. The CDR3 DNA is TGCGCCAGCAGTGATGGGACAGGTTCCTACAATGAGCAGTTCTTC.

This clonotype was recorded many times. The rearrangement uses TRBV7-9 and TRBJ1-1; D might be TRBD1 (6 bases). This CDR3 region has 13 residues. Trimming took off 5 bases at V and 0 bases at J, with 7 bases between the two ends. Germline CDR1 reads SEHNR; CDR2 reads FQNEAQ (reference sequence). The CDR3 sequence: CASSRGLNTEAFF. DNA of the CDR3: TGTGCCAGCAGCCGGGGGCTGAACACTGAAGCTTTCTTT.

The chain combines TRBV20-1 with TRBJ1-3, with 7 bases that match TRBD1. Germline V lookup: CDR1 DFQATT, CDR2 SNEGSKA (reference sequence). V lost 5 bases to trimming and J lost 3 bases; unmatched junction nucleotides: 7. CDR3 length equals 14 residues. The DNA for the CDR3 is TGCAGTGCTTATGGGACAGACGATGGAAACACCATATATTTT. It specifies CSAYGTDDGNTIYF.

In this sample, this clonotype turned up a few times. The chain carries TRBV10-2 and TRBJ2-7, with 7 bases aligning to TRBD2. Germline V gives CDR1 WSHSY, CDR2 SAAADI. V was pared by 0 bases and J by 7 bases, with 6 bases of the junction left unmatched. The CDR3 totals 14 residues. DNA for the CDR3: TGCGCCAGCAGTGAGTCCTGGACTAGGGATGAGCAGTACGTC. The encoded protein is CASSESWTRDEQYV.

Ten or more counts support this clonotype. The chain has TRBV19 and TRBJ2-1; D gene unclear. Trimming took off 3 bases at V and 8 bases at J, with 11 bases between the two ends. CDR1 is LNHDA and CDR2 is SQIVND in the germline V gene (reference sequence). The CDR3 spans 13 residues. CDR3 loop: CASSMGSRDEQFF. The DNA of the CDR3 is TGTGCCAGTAGTATGGGCTCTAGGGATGAGCAGTTCTTC.

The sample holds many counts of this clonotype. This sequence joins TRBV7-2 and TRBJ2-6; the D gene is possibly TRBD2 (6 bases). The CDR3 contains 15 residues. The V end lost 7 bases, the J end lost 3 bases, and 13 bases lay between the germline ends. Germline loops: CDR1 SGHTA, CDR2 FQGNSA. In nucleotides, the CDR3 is TGTGCCAGCAACTCGGGAGCGTATGGGGCCAACGTCCTGACTTTC. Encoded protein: CASNSGAYGANVLTF.

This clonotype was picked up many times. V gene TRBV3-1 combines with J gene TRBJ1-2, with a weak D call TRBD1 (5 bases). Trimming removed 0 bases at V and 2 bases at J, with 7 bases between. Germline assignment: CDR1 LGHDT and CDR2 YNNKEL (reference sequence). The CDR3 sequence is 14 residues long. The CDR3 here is CASSQDAGNYGYTF. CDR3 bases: TGTGCCAGCAGCCAAGATGCAGGGAACTATGGCTACACCTTC.

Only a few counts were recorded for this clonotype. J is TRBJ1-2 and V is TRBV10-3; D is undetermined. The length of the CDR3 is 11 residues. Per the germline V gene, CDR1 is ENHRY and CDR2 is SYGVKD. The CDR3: CAHRNADGYTF. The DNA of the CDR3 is TGTGCTCACCGGAATGCTGATGGCTACACCTTC.

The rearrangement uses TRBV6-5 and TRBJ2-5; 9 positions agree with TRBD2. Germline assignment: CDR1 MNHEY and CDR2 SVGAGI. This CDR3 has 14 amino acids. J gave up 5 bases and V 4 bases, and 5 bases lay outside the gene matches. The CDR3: CASSLAGGGETQYF. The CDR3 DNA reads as TGTGCCAGCAGTTTGGCGGGGGGGGGGGAGACCCAGTACTTC.

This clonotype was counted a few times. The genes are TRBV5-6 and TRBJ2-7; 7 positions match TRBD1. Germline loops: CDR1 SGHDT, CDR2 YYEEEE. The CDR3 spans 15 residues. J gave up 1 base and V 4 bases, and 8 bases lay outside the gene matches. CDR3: CASSPTGQASYEQYV. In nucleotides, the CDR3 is TGTGCCAGCAGCCCGACAGGGCAGGCGTCCTACGAGCAGTACGTC.

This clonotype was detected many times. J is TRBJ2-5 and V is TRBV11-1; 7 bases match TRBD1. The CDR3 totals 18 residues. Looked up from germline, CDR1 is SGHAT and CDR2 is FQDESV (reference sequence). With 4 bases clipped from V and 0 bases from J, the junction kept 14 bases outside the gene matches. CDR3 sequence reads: CASSSLRTTGLDQETQYF. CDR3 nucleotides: TGTGCCAGCAGCTCTCTAAGGACGACAGGGCTCGACCAAGAGACCCAGTACTTC.

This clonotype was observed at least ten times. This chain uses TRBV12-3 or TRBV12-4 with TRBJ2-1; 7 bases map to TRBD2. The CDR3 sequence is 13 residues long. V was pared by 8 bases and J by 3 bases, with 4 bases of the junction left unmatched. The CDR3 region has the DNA TGTGCCAGCGGGAGGGGCATCTACAATGAGCAGTTCTTC. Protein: CASGRGIYNEQFF.

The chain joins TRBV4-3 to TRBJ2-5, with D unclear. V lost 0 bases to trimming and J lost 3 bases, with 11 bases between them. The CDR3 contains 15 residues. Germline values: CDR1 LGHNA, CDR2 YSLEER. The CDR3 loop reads CASSQEGLGKETQYF. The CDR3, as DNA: TGCGCCAGCAGCCAAGAGGGCCTAGGTAAAGAGACCCAGTACTTC.

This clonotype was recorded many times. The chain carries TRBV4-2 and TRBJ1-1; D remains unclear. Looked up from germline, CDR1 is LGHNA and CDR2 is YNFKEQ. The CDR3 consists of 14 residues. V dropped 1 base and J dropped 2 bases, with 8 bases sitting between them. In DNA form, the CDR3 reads TGTGCCAGCAGCCAAGGTGTGGGAAACACTGAAGCTTTCTTT. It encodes CASSQGVGNTEAFF.

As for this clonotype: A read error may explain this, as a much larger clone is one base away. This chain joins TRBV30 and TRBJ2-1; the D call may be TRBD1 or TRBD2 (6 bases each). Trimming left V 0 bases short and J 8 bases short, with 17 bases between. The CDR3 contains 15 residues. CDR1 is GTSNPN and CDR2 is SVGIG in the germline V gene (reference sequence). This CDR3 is CAWSVPEGEVYEQFF. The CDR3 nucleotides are TGTGCCTGGAGTGTACCCGAGGGGGAGGTGTATGAGCAGTTCTTC.

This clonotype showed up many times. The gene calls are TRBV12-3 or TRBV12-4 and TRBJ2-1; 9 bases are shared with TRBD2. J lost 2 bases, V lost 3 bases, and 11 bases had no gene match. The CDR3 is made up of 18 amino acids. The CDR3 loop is CASSFGGGGAFAYNEQFF. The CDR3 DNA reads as TGTGCCAGCAGTTTTGGTGGCGGGGGGGCTTTCGCCTACAATGAGCAGTTCTTC.

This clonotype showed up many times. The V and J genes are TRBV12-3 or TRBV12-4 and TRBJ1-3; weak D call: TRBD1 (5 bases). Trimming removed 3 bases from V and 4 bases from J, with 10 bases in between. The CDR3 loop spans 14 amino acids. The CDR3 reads CASSFWDYGNTIYF. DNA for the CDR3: TGTGCCAGCAGTTTTTGGGACTACGGAAACACCATATATTTT.

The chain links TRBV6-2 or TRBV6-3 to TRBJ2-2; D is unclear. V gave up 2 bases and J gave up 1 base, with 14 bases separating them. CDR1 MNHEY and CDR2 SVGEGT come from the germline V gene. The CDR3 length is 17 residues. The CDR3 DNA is TGTGCCAGCAGTTACGGGCGTCCCGGGCTGAACACCGGGGAGCTGTTTTTT. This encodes CASSYGRPGLNTGELFF.

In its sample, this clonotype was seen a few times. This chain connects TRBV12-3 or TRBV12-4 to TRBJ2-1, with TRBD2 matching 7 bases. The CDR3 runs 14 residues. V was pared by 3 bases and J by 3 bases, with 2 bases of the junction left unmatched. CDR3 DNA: TGTGCCAGCAGTTTCGGGACTAACTACAATGAGCAGTTCTTC. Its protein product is CASSFGTNYNEQFF.

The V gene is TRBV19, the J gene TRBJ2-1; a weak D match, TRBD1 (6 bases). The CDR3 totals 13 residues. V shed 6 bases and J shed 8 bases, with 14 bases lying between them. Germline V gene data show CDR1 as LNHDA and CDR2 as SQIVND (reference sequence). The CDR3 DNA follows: TGTGCCAGTAGCCCCAGGACAGTCCATGAGCAGTTCTTC. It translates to CASSPRTVHEQFF.

Here the CDR3 DNA reads TGTGCCATGGGCCCCGGGCCAGGGAATGAGCAGTTCTTC. This gives the protein CAMGPGPGNEQFF. The rearrangement links TRBV5-8 to TRBJ2-1, with a weak D call TRBD1 (5 bases). V dropped 9 bases and J dropped 7 bases, with 17 bases sitting between them. The germline V gene has CDR1 SGHTS and CDR2 YDEGEE. This CDR3 is built from 13 residues.

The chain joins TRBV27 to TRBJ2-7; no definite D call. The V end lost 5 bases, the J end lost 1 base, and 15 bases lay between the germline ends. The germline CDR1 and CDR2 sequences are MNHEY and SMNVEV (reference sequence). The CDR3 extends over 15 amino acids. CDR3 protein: CASSPVVGTSYEQYF. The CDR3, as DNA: TGTGCCAGCAGTCCCGTAGTCGGTACTTCCTACGAGCAGTACTTC.

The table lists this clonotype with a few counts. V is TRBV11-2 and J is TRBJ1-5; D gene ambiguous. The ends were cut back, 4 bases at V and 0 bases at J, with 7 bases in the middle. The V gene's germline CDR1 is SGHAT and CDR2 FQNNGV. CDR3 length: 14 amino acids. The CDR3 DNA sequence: TGTGCCAGCAGCTGGGCGGTTAGCAATCAGCCCCAGCATTTT. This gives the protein CASSWAVSNQPQHF.

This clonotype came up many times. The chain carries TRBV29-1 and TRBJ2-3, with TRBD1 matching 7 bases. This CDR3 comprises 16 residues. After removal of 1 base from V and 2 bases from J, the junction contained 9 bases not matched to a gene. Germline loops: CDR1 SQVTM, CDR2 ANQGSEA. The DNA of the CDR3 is TGCAGCGTTGAAGTCTGGGGGAAGGGGGCCACAGATACGCAGTATTTT. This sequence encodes CSVEVWGKGATDTQYF.

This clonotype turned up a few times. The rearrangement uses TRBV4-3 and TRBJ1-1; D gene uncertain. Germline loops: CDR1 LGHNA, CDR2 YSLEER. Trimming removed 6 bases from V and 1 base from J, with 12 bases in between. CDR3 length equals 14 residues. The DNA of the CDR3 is TGCGCCAGCAGTTCCGGCAGGTGGAACACTGAAGCTTTCTTT. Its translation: CASSSGRWNTEAFF.

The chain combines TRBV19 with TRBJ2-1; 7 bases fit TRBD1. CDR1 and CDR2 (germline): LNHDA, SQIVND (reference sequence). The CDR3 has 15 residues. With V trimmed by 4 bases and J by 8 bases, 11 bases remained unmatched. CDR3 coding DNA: TGTGCCAGTAGTAGACGGGACAGCATGCTCGATGAGCAGTTCTTC. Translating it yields CASSRRDSMLDEQFF.

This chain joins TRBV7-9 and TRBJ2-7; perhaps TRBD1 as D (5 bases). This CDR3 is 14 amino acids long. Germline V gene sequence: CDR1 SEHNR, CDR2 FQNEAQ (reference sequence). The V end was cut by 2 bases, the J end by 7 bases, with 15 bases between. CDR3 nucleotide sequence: TGTGCCAGCAGCTTATCCCCCAGGGTAGCAGAGCAGTACTTC. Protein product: CASSLSPRVAEQYF.

CDR3 nucleotide sequence: TGTGCCAGCAGTCCTCGGGGCCCCTACAATGAGCAGTTCTTC. It yields the protein CASSPRGPYNEQFF. The chain has TRBV6-5 and TRBJ2-1; possibly TRBD1 or TRBD2 for D (5 bases each). Trimming removed 5 bases at V and 2 bases at J, with 10 bases between. CDR3 length equals 14 residues. Germline V lookup: CDR1 MNHEY, CDR2 SVGAGI.